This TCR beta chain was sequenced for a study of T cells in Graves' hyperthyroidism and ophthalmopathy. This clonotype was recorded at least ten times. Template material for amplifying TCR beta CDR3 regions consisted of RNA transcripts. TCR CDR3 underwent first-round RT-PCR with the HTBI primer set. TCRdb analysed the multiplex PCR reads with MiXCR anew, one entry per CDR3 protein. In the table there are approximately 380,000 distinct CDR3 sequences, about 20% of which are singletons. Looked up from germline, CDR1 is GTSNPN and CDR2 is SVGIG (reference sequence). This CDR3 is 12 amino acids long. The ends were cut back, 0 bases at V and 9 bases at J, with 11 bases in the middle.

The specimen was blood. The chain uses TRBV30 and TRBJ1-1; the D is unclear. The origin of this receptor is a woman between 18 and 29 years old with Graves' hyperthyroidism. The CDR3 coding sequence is TGTGCCTGGAGTGTTGGGCGGGTACAAGCTTTCTTT. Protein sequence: CAWSVGRVQAFF.